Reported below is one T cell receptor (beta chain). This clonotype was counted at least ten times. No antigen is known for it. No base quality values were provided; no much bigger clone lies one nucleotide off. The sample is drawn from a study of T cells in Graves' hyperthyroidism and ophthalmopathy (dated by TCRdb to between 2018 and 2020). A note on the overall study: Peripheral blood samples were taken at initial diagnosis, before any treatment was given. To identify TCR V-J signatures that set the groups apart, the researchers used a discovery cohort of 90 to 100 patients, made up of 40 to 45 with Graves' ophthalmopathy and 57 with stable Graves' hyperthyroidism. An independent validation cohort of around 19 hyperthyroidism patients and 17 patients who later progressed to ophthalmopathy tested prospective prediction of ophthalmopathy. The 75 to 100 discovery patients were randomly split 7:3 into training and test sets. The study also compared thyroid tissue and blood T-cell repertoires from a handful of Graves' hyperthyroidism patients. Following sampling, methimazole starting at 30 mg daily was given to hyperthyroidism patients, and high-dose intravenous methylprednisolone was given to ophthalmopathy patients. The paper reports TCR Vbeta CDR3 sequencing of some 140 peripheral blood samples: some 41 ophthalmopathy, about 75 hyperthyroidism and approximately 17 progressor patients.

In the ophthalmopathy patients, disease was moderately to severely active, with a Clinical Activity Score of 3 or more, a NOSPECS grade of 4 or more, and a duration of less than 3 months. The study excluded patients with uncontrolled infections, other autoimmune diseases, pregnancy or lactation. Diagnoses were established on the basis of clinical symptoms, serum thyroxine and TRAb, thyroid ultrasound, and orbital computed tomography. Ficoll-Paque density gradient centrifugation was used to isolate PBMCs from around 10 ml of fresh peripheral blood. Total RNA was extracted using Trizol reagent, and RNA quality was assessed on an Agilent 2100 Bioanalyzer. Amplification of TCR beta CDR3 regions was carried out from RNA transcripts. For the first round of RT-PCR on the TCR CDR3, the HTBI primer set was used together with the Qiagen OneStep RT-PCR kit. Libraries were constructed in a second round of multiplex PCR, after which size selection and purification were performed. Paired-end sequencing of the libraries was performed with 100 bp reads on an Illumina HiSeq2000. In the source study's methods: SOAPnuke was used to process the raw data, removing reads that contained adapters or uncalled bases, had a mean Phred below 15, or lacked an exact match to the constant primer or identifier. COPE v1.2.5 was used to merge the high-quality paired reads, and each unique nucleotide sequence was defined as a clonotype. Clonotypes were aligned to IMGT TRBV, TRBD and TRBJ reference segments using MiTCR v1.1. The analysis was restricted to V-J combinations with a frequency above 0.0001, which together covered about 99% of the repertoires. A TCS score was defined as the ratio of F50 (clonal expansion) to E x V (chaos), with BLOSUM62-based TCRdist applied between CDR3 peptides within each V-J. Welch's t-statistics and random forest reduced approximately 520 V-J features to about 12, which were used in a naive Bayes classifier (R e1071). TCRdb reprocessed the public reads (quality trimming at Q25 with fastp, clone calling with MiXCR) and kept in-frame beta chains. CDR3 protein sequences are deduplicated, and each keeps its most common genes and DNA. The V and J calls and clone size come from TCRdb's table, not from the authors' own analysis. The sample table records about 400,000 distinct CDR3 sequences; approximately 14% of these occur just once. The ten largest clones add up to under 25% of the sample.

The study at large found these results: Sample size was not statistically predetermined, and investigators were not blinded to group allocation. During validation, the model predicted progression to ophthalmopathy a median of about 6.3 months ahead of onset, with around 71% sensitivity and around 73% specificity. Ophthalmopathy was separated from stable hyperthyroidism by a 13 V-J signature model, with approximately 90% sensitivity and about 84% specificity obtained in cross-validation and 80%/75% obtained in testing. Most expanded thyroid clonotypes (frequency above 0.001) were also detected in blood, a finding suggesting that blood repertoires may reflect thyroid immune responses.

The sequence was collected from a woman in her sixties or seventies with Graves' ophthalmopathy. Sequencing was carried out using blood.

The DNA sequence follows: TGCAGTGCTGGGGGACTTGGGCCTATCCGGGAGCAGTTCTTC. This yields the protein CSAGGLGPIREQFF. Recombination connected TRBV20-1 to TRBJ2-1; a tentative D call is TRBD2 (6 bases match). V and J lose 5 bases and 10 bases, and a span of 21 bases separates them. The CDR3, from cysteine to phenylalanine, totals 14 residues. Left in the record is the CDR3 DNA by itself, 42 bases read in frame from the first base. The germline V gene encodes CDR1 DFQATT and CDR2 SNEGSKA (reference sequence).